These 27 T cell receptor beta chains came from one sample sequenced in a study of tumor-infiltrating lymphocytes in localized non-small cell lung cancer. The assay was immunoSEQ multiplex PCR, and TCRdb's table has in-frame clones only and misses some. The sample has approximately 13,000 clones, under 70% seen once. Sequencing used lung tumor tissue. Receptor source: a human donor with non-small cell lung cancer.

DNA of the CDR3: TGTGCCAGCAGGGTGGGTGGAAAGGATGGCTACACCTTC. This sequence encodes CASRVGGKDGYTF. The chain links TRBV28 to TRBJ1-2; no clear D. The CDR3 covers 13 residues. The V end was cut by 6 bases, the J end by 6 bases, with 14 bases between. Germline CDR1 is MDHEN and CDR2 is SYDVKM.

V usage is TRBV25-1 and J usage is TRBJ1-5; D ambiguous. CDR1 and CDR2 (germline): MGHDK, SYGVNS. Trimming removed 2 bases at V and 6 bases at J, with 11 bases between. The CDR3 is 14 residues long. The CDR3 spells CASSELRVGQPQHF. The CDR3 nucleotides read TGTGCCAGCAGTGAACTCCGGGTGGGTCAGCCCCAGCATTTT. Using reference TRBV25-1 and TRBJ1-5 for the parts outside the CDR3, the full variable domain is EADIYQTPRYLVIGTGKKITLECSQTMGHDKMYWYQQDPGMELHLIHYSYGVNSTEKGDLSSESTVSRIRTEHFPLTLESARPSHTSQYLCASSELRVGQPQHFGDGTRLSIL.

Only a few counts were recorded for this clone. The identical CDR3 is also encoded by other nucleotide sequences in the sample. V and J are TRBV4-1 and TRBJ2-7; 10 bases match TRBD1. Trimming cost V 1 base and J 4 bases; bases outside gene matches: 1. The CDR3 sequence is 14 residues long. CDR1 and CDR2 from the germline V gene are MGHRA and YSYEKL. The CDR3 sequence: CASSQGDRGYEQYF. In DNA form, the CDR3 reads TGCGCCAGCAGCCAAGGGGACAGGGGTTACGAGCAGTACTTC.

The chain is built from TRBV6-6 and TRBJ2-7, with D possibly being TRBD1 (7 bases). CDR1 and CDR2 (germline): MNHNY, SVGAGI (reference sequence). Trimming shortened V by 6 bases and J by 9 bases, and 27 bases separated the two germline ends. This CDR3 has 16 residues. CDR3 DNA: TGTGCCAGCAGCCACGGACAGGTCTACGAGGGGGGAGTGCAGTACTTC. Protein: CASSHGQVYEGGVQYF.

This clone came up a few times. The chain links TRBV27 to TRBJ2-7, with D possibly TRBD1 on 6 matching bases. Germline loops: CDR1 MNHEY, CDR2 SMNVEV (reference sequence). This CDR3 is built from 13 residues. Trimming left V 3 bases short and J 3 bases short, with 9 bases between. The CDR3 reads CASSLDRGYEQYF. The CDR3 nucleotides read TGTGCCAGCAGTTTGGACAGAGGCTACGAGCAGTACTTC.

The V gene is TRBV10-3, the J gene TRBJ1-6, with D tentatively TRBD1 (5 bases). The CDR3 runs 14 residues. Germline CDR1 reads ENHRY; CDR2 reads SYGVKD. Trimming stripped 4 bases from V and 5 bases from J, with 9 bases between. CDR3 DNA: TGTGCCATCAGTGCCGACAGTGATAATTCACCCCTCCACTTT. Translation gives CAISADSDNSPLHF.

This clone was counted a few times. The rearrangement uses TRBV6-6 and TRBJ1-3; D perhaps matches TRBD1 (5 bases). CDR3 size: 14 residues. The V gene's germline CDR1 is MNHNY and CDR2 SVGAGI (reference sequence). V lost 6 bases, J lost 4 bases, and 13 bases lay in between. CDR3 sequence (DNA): TGTGCCAGCAGACAGGAGGGTGGGGGAAACACCATATATTTT. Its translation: CASRQEGGGNTIYF.

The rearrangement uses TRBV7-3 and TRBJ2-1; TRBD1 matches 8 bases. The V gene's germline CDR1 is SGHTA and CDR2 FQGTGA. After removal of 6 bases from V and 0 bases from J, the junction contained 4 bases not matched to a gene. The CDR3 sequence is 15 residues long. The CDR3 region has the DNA TGTGCCAGCAGTAGCGACAGGGGCTCCTACAATGAGCAGTTCTTC. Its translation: CASSSDRGSYNEQFF.

The CDR3: CSVKGGDGYTF. The CDR3 bases are TGCAGCGTGAAGGGTGGAGATGGCTACACCTTC. This chain joins TRBV29-1 and TRBJ1-2, with D unclear. The CDR3 loop spans 11 amino acids. The V end was cut by 6 bases, the J end by 6 bases, with 11 bases between. Germline-derived CDR1 and CDR2 are SQVTM and ANQGSEA.

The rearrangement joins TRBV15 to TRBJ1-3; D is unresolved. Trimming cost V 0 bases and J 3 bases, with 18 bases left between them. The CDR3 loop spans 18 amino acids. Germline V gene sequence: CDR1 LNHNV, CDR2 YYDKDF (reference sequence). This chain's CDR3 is CATSRDIVGPAGGNTIYF. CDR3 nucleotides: TGTGCCACCAGCAGAGATATAGTCGGGCCCGCTGGTGGAAACACCATATATTTT.

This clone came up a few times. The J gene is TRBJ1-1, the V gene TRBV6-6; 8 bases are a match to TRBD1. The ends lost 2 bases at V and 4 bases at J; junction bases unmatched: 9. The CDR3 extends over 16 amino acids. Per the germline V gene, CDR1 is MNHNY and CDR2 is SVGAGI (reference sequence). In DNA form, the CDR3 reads TGTGCCAGCAGTTACACGGAGACAGGGGTGGGCACTGAAGCTTTCTTT. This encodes CASSYTETGVGTEAFF.

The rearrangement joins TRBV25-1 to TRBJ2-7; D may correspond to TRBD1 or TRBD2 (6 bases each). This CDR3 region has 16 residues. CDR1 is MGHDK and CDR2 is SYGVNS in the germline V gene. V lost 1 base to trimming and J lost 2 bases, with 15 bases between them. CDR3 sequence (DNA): TGTGCCAGCAGTGAATTATCCGGGGGCAAAACCTACGAGCAGTACTTC. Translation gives CASSELSGGKTYEQYF.

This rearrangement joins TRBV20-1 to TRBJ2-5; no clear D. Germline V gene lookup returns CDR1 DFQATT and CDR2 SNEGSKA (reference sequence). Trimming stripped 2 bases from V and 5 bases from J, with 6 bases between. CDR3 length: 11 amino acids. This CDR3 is CSARISETQYF. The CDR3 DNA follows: TGCAGTGCTAGAATAAGCGAGACCCAGTACTTC.

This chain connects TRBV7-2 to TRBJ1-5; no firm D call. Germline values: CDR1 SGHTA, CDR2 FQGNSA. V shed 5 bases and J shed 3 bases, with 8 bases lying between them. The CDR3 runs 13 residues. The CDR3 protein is CASSTRDNQPQHF. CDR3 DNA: TGTGCCAGCAGCACCCGGGACAATCAGCCCCAGCATTTT.

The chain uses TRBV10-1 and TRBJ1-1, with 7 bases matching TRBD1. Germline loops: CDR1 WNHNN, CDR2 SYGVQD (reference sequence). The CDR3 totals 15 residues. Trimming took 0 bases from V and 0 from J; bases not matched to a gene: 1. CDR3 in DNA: TGCGCCAGCAGTGAGTCTCAGGGGGTGAACACTGAAGCTTTCTTT. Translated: CASSESQGVNTEAFF.

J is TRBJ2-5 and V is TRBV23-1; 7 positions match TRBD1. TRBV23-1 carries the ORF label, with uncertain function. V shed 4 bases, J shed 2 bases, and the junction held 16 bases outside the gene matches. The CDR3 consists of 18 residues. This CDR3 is CASSPPRQGAGRQETQYF. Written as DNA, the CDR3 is TGCGCCAGCAGTCCCCCAAGACAGGGCGCCGGCCGTCAAGAGACCCAGTACTTC.

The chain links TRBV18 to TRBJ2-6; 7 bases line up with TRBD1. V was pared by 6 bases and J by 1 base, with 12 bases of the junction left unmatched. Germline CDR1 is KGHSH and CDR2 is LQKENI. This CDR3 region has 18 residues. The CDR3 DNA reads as TGTGCCAGCTCTTATACGGGACAGCCTACTTCTGGGGCCAACGTCCTGACTTTC. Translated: CASSYTGQPTSGANVLTF.

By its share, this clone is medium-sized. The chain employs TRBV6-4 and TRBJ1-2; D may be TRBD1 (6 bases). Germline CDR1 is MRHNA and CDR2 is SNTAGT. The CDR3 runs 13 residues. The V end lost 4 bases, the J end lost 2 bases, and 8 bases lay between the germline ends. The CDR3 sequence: CASSAGENYGYTF. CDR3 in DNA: TGTGCCAGCAGTGCAGGGGAAAACTATGGCTACACCTTC.

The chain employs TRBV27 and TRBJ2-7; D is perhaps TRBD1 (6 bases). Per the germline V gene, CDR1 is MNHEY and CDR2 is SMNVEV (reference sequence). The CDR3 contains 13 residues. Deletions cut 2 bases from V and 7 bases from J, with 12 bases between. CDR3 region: CASSLPDRLEQYF. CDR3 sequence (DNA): TGTGCCAGCAGTTTACCGGACAGACTTGAGCAGTACTTC.

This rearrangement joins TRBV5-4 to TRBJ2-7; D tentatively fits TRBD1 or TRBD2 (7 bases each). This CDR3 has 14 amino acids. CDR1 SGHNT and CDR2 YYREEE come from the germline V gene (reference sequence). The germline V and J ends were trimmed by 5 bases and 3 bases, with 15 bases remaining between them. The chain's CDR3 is CASSLGRGLYEQYF. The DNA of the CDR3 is TGTGCCAGCAGTCTGGGGAGGGGGCTCTACGAGCAGTACTTC.

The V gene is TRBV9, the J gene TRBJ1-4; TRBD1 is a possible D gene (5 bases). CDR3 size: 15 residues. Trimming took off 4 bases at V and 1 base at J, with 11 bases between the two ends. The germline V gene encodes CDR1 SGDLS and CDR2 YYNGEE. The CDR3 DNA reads TGTGCCAGCAGCCCACTTGGGGGAACTAATGAAAAACTGTTTTTT. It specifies CASSPLGGTNEKLFF.

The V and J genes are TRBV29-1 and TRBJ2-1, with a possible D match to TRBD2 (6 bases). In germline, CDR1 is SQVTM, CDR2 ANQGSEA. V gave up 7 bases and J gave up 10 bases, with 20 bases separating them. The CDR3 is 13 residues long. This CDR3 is CSGSGVGVAEQFF. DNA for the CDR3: TGCAGCGGTTCGGGGGTGGGGGTGGCCGAGCAGTTCTTC.

The CDR3 sequence is CASSLDYGLENTEAFF. The CDR3 DNA reads as TGTGCCAGCAGCTTAGACTATGGACTCGAGAACACTGAAGCTTTCTTT. The V and J genes are TRBV11-2 and TRBJ1-1, with D hard to call. The V and J ends lost 0 bases and 1 base respectively, with 12 bases between them. Germline assignment: CDR1 SGHAT and CDR2 FQNNGV. There are 16 residues in the CDR3.

DNA for the CDR3: TGTGCCAGCAGGAACGGTTACGAGCAGTACTTC. This translates into CASRNGYEQYF. The rearrangement links TRBV25-1 to TRBJ2-7; the D is unclear. This CDR3 has 11 residues. Germline CDR1 is MGHDK and CDR2 is SYGVNS. V was pared by 6 bases and J by 4 bases, with 7 bases between.

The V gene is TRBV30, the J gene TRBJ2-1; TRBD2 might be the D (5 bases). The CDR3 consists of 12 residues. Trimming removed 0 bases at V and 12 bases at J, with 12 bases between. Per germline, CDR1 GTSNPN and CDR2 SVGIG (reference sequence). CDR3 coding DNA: TGTGCCTGGAGTGTAAGGACTTCGCGGCAGTTCTTC. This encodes CAWSVRTSRQFF.

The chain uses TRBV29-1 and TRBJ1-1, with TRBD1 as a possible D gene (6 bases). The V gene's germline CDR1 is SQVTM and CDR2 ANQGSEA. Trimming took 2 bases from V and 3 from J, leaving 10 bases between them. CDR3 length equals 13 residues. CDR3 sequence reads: CSVEKGGYTEAFF. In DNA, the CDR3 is TGCAGCGTTGAAAAAGGGGGGTACACTGAAGCTTTCTTT.

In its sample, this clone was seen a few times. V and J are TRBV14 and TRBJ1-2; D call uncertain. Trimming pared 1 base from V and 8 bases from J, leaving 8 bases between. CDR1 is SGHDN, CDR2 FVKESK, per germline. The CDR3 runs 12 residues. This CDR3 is CASSQAGGGYTF. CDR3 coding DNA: TGTGCCAGCAGCCAAGCCGGCGGCGGCTACACCTTC.